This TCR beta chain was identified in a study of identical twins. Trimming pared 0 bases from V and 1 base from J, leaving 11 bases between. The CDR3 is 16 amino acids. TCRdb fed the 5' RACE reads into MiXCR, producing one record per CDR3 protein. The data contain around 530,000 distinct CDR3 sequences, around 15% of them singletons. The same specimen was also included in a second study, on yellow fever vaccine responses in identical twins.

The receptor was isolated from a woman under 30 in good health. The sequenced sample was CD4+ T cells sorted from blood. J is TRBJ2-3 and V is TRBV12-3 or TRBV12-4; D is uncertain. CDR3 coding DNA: TGTGCCAGCAGTTTAGCCTCGCACTGGGGCACAGATACGCAGTATTTT. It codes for CASSLASHWGTDTQYF.